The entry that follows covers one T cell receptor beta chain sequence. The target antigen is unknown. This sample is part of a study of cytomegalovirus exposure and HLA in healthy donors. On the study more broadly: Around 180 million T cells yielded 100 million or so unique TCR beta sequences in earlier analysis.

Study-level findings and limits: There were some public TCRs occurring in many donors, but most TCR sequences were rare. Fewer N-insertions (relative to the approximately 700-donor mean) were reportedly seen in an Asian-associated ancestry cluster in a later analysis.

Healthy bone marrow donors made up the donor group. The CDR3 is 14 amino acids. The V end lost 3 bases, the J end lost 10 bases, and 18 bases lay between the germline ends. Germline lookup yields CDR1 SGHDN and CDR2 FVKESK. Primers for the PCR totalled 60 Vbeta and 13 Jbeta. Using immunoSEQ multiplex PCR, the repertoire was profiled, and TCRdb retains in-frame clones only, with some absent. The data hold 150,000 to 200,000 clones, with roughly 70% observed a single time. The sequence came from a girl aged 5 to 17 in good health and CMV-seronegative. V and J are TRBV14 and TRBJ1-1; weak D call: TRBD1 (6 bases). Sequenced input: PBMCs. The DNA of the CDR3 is TGTGCCAGCAGCCACCGCCTAACAGGGTCCGGAGCTTTCTTT. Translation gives CASSHRLTGSGAFF.